This TCR beta chain was captured in a study of blood T cells in healthy people across ages. This CDR3 comprises 16 residues. Together with a sample-barcoded 5' primer, a J-beta primer mix was included in a second PCR lasting about 7 to 11 cycles. TCRdb reprocessed the 5' RACE reads via MiXCR and lists one record per CDR3 protein. In the table there are hundreds of thousands of distinct CDR3 sequences, roughly 50% of which are singletons. The TCR comes from a man of 80 years or more in good health. The J gene is TRBJ2-4, the V gene TRBV21-1; the table assigns TRBD1, which was not confirmed against the DNA. The J call is uncertain, as TRBJ2-7 better fits the DNA end. TRBV21-1 is deemed a pseudogene. Sequenced input: blood. The CDR3 region is CASGSRPTGVSYEQYF. In DNA form, the CDR3 reads TGTGCCAGCGGCTCCCGCCCGACAGGGGTCTCCTACGAGCAGTACTTC.